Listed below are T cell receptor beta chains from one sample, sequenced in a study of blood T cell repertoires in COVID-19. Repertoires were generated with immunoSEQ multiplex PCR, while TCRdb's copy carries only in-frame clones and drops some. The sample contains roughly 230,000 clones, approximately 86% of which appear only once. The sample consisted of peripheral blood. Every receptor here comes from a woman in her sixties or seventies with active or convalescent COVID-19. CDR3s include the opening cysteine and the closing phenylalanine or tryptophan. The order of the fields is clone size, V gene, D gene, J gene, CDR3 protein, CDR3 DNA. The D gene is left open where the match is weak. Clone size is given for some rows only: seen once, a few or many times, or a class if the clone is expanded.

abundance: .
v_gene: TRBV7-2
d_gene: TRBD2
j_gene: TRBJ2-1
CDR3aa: CASSRALAGGYEQFF
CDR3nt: TGTGCCAGCAGCCGCGCGCTAGCGGGGGGGTATGAGCAGTTCTTC

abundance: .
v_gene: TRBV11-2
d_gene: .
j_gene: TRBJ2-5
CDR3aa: CASSFTGLETQYF
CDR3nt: TGTGCCAGCAGCTTTACAGGCTTGGAGACCCAGTACTTC

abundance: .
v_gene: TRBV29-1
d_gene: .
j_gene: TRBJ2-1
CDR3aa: CSVELGPGRVSYNEQFF
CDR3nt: TGCAGCGTTGAACTAGGCCCGGGGAGAGTGTCCTACAATGAGCAGTTCTTC

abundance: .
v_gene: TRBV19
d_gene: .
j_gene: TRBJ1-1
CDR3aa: CASSTPRRGGTNTEAFF
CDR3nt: TGTGCCAGTAGTACCCCCCGTAGGGGGGGAACGAACACTGAAGCTTTCTTT

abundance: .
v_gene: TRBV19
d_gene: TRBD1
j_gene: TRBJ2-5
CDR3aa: CASRVTGGSQETQYF
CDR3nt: TGTGCCAGTAGGGTGACAGGGGGGTCTCAAGAGACCCAGTACTTC

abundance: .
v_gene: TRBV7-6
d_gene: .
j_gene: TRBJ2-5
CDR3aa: CASSLQGVETQYF
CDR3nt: TGTGCCAGCAGCTTACAGGGCGTAGAGACCCAGTACTTC

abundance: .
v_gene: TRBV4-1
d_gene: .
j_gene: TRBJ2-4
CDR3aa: CASSHPTGSGELAKNIQYF
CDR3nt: TGCGCCAGCAGCCACCCAACCGGGAGCGGCGAGCTAGCCAAAAACATTCAGTACTTC

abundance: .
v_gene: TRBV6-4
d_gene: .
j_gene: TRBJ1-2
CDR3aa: CASSQDTAPGGGYTF
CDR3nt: TGTGCCAGCAGTCAAGATACTGCGCCGGGGGGCGGCTACACCTTC

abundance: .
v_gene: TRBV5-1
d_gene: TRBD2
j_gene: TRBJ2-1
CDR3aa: CASSFRAGGGNEQFF
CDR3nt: TGCGCCAGCAGCTTTCGAGCGGGGGGTGGGAATGAGCAGTTCTTC

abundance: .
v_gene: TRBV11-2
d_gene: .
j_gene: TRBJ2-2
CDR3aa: CASSLGPGNGELFF
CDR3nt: TGTGCCAGCAGCCTAGGGCCGGGGAACGGGGAGCTGTTTTTT

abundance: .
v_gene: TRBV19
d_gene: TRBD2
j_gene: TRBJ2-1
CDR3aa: CASAGRASNEQFF
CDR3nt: TGTGCCAGTGCCGGGAGGGCCTCCAATGAGCAGTTCTTC

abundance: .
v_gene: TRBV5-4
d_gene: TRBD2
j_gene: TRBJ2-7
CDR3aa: CASSLGLAGVGSYEQYF
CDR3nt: TGTGCCAGCAGTCTAGGACTAGCGGGAGTGGGATCCTACGAGCAGTACTTC

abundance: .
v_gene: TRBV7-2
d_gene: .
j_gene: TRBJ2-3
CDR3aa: CASSLFGRRGTDTQYF
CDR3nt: TGTGCCAGCAGCTTATTTGGGCGTCGAGGCACAGATACGCAGTATTTT

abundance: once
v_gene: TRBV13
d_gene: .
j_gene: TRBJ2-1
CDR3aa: CASSLVLNYNEQFF
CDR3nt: TGTGCCAGCAGCTTAGTACTAAACTACAATGAGCAGTTCTTC

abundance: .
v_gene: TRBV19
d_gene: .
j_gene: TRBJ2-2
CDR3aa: CASSIPGQNTGELFF
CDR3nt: TGTGCCAGTAGTATACCGGGACAGAACACCGGGGAGCTGTTTTTT

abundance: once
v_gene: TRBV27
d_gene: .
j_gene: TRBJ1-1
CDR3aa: CASSLRGNTEAFF
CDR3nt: TGTGCCAGCAGTCTCAGGGGAAACACTGAAGCTTTCTTT

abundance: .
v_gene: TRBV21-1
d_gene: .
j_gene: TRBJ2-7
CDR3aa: CASSSGRLAGGENYEQYF
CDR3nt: TGTGCCAGCAGCTCCGGGAGGCTAGCGGGAGGAGAGAACTACGAGCAGTACTTC

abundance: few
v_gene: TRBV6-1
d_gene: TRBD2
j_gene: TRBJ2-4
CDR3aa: CASSEQLAVAKNIQYF
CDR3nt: TGTGCCAGCAGTGAACAACTAGCGGTAGCCAAAAACATTCAGTACTTC

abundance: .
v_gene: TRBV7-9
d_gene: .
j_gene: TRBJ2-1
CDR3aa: CASSYLLDNNNEQFF
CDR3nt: TGTGCCAGCAGCTACCTCCTGGACAACAACAATGAGCAGTTCTTC

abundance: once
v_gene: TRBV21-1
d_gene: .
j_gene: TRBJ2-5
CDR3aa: CASSKKRTGWLAWETQYF
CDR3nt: TGTGCCAGCAGCAAAAAGAGAACTGGCTGGCTAGCGTGGGAGACCCAGTACTTC

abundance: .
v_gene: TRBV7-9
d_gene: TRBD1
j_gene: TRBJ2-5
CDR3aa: CASSLILMTGDLQETQYF
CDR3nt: TGTGCCAGCAGCTTGATTTTGATGACAGGGGATTTACAAGAGACCCAGTACTTC

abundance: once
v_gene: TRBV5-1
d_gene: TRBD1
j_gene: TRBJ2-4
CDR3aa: CASSPGQDPPQYF
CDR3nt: TGCGCCAGCAGCCCCGGACAGGACCCGCCCCAGTACTTC

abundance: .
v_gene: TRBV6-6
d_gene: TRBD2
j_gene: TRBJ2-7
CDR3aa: CASSWLAGESGEQYF
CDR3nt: TGTGCCAGCAGTTGGCTAGCGGGAGAGTCGGGCGAGCAGTACTTC

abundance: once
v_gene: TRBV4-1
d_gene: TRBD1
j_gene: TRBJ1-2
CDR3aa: CASSRGQGIPYGYTF
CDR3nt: TGCGCCAGCAGCCGCGGACAGGGGATCCCATATGGCTACACCTTC